This T cell receptor (beta chain) emerged from a study of cytomegalovirus exposure and HLA in healthy donors. V lost 3 bases to trimming and J lost 6 bases, with 8 bases between them. Germline CDR1 is LNHDA and CDR2 is SQIVND (reference sequence). This CDR3 has 13 amino acids. Some clones are missing from TCRdb's copy, which holds only in-frame ones; the method was immunoSEQ multiplex PCR. The table records fewer than 350,000 clones, approximately 87% of them present only once. Input material: PBMCs. The genes are TRBV19 and TRBJ1-4; D not resolved. This TCR was sampled from a young woman in good health and CMV-seronegative. The CDR3 reads CASSIGEYEKLFF. CDR3 nucleotides: TGTGCCAGTAGTATCGGGGAATATGAAAAACTGTTTTTT.